This T cell receptor beta chain derives from a study of shared clonotypes between healthy human individuals. Study-level findings and limits: Few donors limited the genetic and exposure-history diversity represented. Investigators collected only blood, and repertoires in tissues likely differ.

Germline trimming cut 5 bases from V and 7 bases from J; bases unmatched to any gene: 3. The CDR3 consists of 13 residues. From germline, CDR1 is MNHEY and CDR2 SMNVEV (reference sequence). Comment on this clone: Its matching antigen is unknown.

Splitting of each subset's genomic DNA was done evenly across several immunoSEQ plates. For unsorted PBMC, 300 ng DNA per replicate equaled 32,000 or so T cell genomes. Repertoires were generated with immunoSEQ multiplex PCR, while TCRdb's copy carries only in-frame clones and drops some. The sample lists about 490,000 clones; about 79% were seen once. Sequenced input: PBMCs. The TCR sequence derives from a woman aged 40 to 55 in good health. Some clones in this sample may be carry-over from other donors' samples. The chain recombines TRBV27 with TRBJ2-2, with TRBD1 matching 8 bases. DNA for the CDR3: TGTGCCAGCAGTAGACAGGGGTTCGGGGAGCTGTTTTTT. This translates into CASSRQGFGELFF.